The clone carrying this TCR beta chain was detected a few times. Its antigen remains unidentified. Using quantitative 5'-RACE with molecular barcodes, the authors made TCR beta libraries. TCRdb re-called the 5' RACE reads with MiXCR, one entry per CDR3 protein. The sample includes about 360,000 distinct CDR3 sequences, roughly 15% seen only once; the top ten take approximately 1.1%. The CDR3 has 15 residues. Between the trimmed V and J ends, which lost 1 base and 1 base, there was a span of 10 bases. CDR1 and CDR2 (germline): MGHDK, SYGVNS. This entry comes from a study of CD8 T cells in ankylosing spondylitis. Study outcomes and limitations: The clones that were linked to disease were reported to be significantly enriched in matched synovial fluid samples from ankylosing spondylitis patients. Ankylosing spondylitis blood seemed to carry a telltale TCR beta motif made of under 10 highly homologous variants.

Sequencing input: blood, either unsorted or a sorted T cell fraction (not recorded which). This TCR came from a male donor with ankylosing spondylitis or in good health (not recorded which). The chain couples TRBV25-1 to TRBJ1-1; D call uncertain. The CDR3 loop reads CASSEFGRTNTEAFF. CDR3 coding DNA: TGTGCCAGCAGTGAATTTGGGCGGACGAACACTGAAGCTTTCTTT.